This TCR beta chain emerged from a study of neoadjuvant nivolumab and ipilimumab in lung cancer. Whole-study context: Nivolumab 3 mg/kg was given days 1, 15 and 29, plus ipilimumab 1 mg/kg day 1 in combination.

Points from the study as a whole: Compared with tumor-adjacent uninvolved lung, resected tumors showed greater richness and clonality. Higher pretherapy blood TCR richness went with higher resected-tumor richness. From pretherapy to surgery, tumor richness and clonality rose with dual therapy.

Data came from immunoSEQ multiplex PCR; TCRdb stores just in-frame clones and leaves some out. This table has some 10,000 clones, 70% to 80% appearing once. CDR1 and CDR2 (germline): SGHAT, FQNNGV. There are 16 residues in the CDR3. V shed 1 base, J shed 0 bases, and the junction held 3 bases outside the gene matches. Concerning this clone: Its antigen remains unknown.

The V call is TRBV11-2, the J call TRBJ2-1; the match to TRBD2 covers 7 bases. The input for sequencing was tumor tissue, taken after neoadjuvant nivolumab, alone or with ipilimumab, at or shortly before surgery. The clonotype comes from an adult with non-small cell lung cancer. CDR3 in amino acids: CASSLAGGSSYNEQFF. CDR3 in DNA: TGTGCCAGCAGCTTAGCAGGCGGGAGCTCCTACAATGAGCAGTTCTTC.